The present TCR beta chain was sequenced within a study of cytomegalovirus exposure and HLA in healthy donors. Regarding the study as a whole: What a later analysis showed was that several of the most significant clusters appeared linked to common viral pathogens. Another analysis was done later, and it associated approximately 18,000 TCR beta sequences with HLA alleles at 0.05 false discovery rate.

Primers: 60 Vbeta forward and 13 Jbeta reverse. Clones were sequenced by immunoSEQ multiplex PCR, and TCRdb holds only the in-frame ones, with some missing. The data contain around 150,000 clones, 60% to 75% of them singletons. Germline values: CDR1 SGHNT, CDR2 YYREEE (reference sequence). CDR3 length: 15 amino acids. The V gene lost 4 bases and the J gene lost 0 bases, with 10 bases spanning the gap. As for this clone: The antigen is not known.

This receptor was identified in a human donor in good health. The sample taken for sequencing was PBMCs. The chain carries TRBV5-4 and TRBJ2-2, with a possible D match to TRBD1 (5 bases). The CDR3 here is CASSPRTTNTGELFF. The CDR3 DNA is TGTGCCAGCAGCCCCCGGACAACGAACACCGGGGAGCTGTTTTTT.